Listed below are T cell receptor beta chains from one sample, sequenced in a study of control samples from healthy donors and cancer patients. Sequencing was performed with immunoSEQ multiplex PCR; in TCRdb, only in-frame clones are kept and a portion is missing. The sample includes 100,000 to 120,000 clones, approximately 87% of them seen just once. Material: PBMCs. These receptors were obtained from a woman aged 60-70 years with lung cancer. Both conserved end residues are part of each CDR3. The order of the fields is J gene, D gene, clone size, V gene, CDR3 protein, CDR3 DNA. A D gene is named only where the DNA matches it firmly. Clone size appears in some rows only: once, few, many, or a class for an expanded clone.

TRBJ1-5 - - TRBV2 CASSGAGQRYQPQHF TGTGCCAGTTCCGGAGCAGGACAGCGTTATCAGCCCCAGCATTTT
TRBJ1-2 - once TRBV3-1/TRBV3-2 CASSQDQADRSAYGYTF TGTGCCAGCAGCCAAGATCAGGCCGACAGGTCCGCCTATGGCTACACCTTC
TRBJ1-3 - - TRBV5-5 CASSEWGAGNTIYF TGTGCCAGCTCCGAATGGGGTGCTGGAAACACCATATATTTT
TRBJ2-1 - - TRBV7-9 CASSLTTGLTEQFF TGTGCCAGCAGCTTAACGACGGGTCTCACCGAGCAGTTCTTC
TRBJ2-1 TRBD1 once TRBV11-3 CASSPDRGYNEQFF TGTGCCAGCAGCCCCGACAGGGGCTACAATGAGCAGTTCTTC
TRBJ1-5 - - TRBV3-1/TRBV3-2 CASSPGADSNQPQHF TGTGCCAGCAGCCCCGGGGCGGATAGCAATCAGCCCCAGCATTTT
TRBJ1-1 TRBD1 - TRBV19 CASLPQGQPNTEAFF TGTGCCAGCCTACCACAGGGACAGCCGAACACTGAAGCTTTCTTT
TRBJ2-2 - once TRBV7-3 CASSPRAAANTGELFF TGTGCCAGCAGCCCTCGGGCGGCCGCGAACACCGGGGAGCTGTTTTTT
TRBJ1-2 - - TRBV25-1 CASSESGGRGGYTF TGTGCCAGCAGTGAATCCGGGGGGAGGGGTGGCTACACCTTC
TRBJ2-2 - - TRBV18 CASSPTENTGELFF TGTGCCAGCTCACCGACGGAAAACACCGGGGAGCTGTTTTTT
TRBJ2-7 TRBD2 - TRBV24-1 CATSDFKAGLYEQYF TGTGCCACCAGTGATTTTAAAGCGGGACTCTACGAGCAGTACTTC
TRBJ2-1 - - TRBV6-5 CASTQRAPYNEQFF TGTGCCAGCACCCAACGGGCCCCATACAATGAGCAGTTCTTC
TRBJ2-5 - - TRBV18 CASSPGGRTQETQYF TGTGCCAGCTCACCGGGGGGCAGGACCCAAGAGACCCAGTACTTC
TRBJ1-2 - - TRBV9 CASSVAPQGYGYTF TGTGCCAGCAGCGTAGCTCCACAGGGCTATGGCTACACCTTC
TRBJ2-5 TRBD2 - TRBV5-1 CASSLGLADEETQYF TGCGCCAGCAGCCTGGGACTAGCGGATGAAGAGACCCAGTACTTC
TRBJ2-3 TRBD1 - TRBV7-3 CASGTGTSDTQYF TGTGCCAGCGGGACAGGGACTTCAGATACGCAGTATTTT
TRBJ2-5 - - TRBV5-4 CASSLAQQETQYF TGTGCCAGCAGCTTGGCCCAGCAAGAGACCCAGTACTTC
TRBJ2-1 TRBD2 - TRBV14 CASSQGPLAGDSYNEQFF TGTGCCAGCAGCCAAGGTCCCCTAGCGGGTGATTCCTACAATGAGCAGTTCTTC
TRBJ2-1 TRBD2 - TRBV7-9 CASSWVIAGGEQFF TGTGCCAGCAGCTGGGTAATAGCGGGAGGAGAGCAGTTCTTC
TRBJ1-6 TRBD1 - TRBV3-1/TRBV3-2 CASSETGINSPLHF TGTGCCAGCAGCGAGACAGGGATAAATTCACCCCTCCACTTT
TRBJ1-3 - - TRBV30 CAWGLGQGGNTIYF TGTGCCTGGGGACTGGGGCAGGGAGGGAACACCATATATTTT
TRBJ1-3 - - TRBV19 CASSTDRGNTIYF TGTGCCAGTAGTACAGACAGAGGAAACACCATATATTTT
TRBJ2-3 TRBD2 - TRBV18 CASSRRAGGPTDTQYF TGTGCCAGCTCACGGAGAGCGGGAGGGCCCACAGATACGCAGTATTTT
TRBJ1-1 - - TRBV11-3 CASSLGHTNTEAFF TGTGCCAGCAGCTTGGGACATACTAACACTGAAGCTTTCTTT
TRBJ1-5 - - TRBV7-8 CASSSVRYKSNQPQHF TGTGCCAGCAGCTCCGTAAGGTATAAAAGCAATCAGCCCCAGCATTTT
TRBJ2-3 - - TRBV6-1 CASSENTDTQYF TGTGCCAGCAGTGAAAATACAGATACGCAGTATTTT
TRBJ1-1 - - TRBV18 CASSVRNTEAFF TGTGCCAGCTCAGTACGGAACACTGAAGCTTTCTTT
TRBJ2-7 - - TRBV6-5 CASSQQGLVDEQYF TGTGCCAGCAGTCAACAAGGGCTTGTGGACGAGCAGTACTTC
TRBJ2-1 TRBD1 once TRBV3-1/TRBV3-2 CASSSQGAGNEQFF TGTGCCAGCAGCTCACAGGGGGCGGGTAATGAGCAGTTCTTC
TRBJ1-2 TRBD1 - TRBV5-1 CASSSGQGGYGYTF TGCGCCAGCAGCAGTGGACAGGGCGGATATGGCTACACCTTC
TRBJ1-5 - once TRBV27 CASSLRGGYSNQPQHF TGTGCCAGCAGTTTAAGAGGGGGTTATAGCAATCAGCCCCAGCATTTT
TRBJ1-2 - - TRBV7-6 CASSGSWENYGYTF TGTGCCAGCAGCGGTAGTTGGGAGAACTATGGCTACACCTTC
TRBJ1-6 - - TRBV5-1 CASSLGETPNSPLHF TGCGCCAGCAGCTTGGGGGAGACACCTAATTCACCCCTCCACTTT
TRBJ1-4 - - TRBV7-2 CASSFSRGEGAEKLFF TGTGCCAGCAGCTTTAGTAGGGGGGAAGGGGCTGAAAAACTGTTTTTT
TRBJ2-1 - - TRBV6-6 CASIEQVSYNEQFF TGTGCCAGCATCGAACAGGTTTCCTACAATGAGCAGTTCTTC
TRBJ2-5 - - TRBV3-1/TRBV3-2 CASSQDPGLIQGETQYF TGTGCCAGCAGCCAAGACCCGGGTCTCATTCAGGGGGAGACCCAGTACTTC
TRBJ1-4 TRBD1 - TRBV11-3 CASTGQGHEKLFF TGTGCCAGCACTGGACAGGGACATGAAAAACTGTTTTTT
TRBJ2-4 TRBD1 - TRBV5-8 CASSSSGTGIIQYF TGTGCCAGCAGCTCTTCGGGGACAGGGATTATTCAGTACTTC
TRBJ1-5 - - TRBV6-1 CASSGGVKQGSNQPQHF TGTGCCAGCAGTGGGGGGGTTAAGCAGGGGTCCAATCAGCCCCAGCATTTT
TRBJ2-2 - - TRBV19 CASSRLQGRANTGELFF TGTGCCAGTAGTCGCCTACAGGGCCGCGCGAACACCGGGGAGCTGTTTTTT
TRBJ1-1 - - TRBV5-1 CASRGGSVLNTEAFF TGCGCCAGCAGGGGGGGATCGGTGTTGAACACTGAAGCTTTCTTT
TRBJ1-1 - - TRBV5-1 CASSLVSRNTEAFF TGCGCCAGCAGCTTGGTCAGCCGGAACACTGAAGCTTTCTTT
TRBJ1-4 - few TRBV4-3 CASSQEGGIVDEKLFF TGCGCCAGCAGCCAAGAGGGGGGAATTGTGGATGAAAAACTGTTTTTT
TRBJ1-5 - - TRBV6-1 CASSEKDAWDPQHF TGTGCCAGCAGTGAAAAGGACGCGTGGGATCCCCAGCATTTT
TRBJ2-1 TRBD2 - TRBV7-8 CASTSAGGRSNEQFF TGTGCCAGCACCTCAGCGGGAGGGCGATCCAATGAGCAGTTCTTC
TRBJ1-2 - few TRBV18 CASSRESTPYGYTF TGTGCCAGCTCACGCGAGTCCACGCCCTATGGCTACACCTTC